This T cell receptor beta chain was obtained from a study of blood T cell repertoires in COVID-19 (dated by TCRdb to the early 2020s). Notes on the research overall: Samples from collaborators originated in the United States, Italy and Spain and spanned both the acute and convalescent phases of COVID-19. The prospective study material was composed of cDNA or gDNA derived from T cells, B-cell-depleted T cells, or PBMCs. The dataset comprised deeply sampled blood TCRbeta repertoires from subjects exposed to, actively infected with, or recovered from COVID-19. Samples were obtained from the ongoing ImmuneRACE study (first 160 participants) and from approximately 1,200 subjects provided by 6 global collaborators. The sample metadata nearly always contained a de-identified subject ID, COVID-19 status, age in years and sex. A freely available public database, intended as a resource for researchers studying the immune response to SARS-CoV-2, is where the repertoires were released. Where HLA class I and class II types were available, the types were taken from metadata supplied by the sample provider, not from assay-based typing.

In the prospective study, participants were roughly 18 to 100 years old, resided in about two dozen geographic areas of the United States, and were enrolled through a virtual design. In the prospective study, cohorts were assigned on the basis of participant-reported clinical history obtained from a screening survey and a study questionnaire. For ImmuneRACE Cohort 3, a participant was defined as recovered based on two consecutive negative NP/OP PCR tests, clearance by a healthcare professional, or resolution of symptoms. In the prospective study, mobile phlebotomists collected whole blood, serum and a nasopharyngeal or oropharyngeal swab from each participant. Over an approximately 2-month period, participants in the prospective study had the option of providing additional blood draws and questionnaires. Before DNA extraction, blood samples from the prospective study were shipped at room temperature or frozen.

What the authors observed across the whole study: The quantity of clinical and demographic metadata differed by source and by participant and was supplied without curation.

Notes on this clone: The antigen this receptor binds is unknown. One base away there is no much larger clone; base qualities are not given.

TCRbeta CDR3 regions were amplified from genomic DNA using the immunoSEQ Assay, a bias-controlled multiplex PCR. Processing in the source paper ran as follows. The number of nucleated cells in each sample was estimated from the amplification of reference gene primers within the assay. To quantify the absolute abundance of each unique TCRbeta CDR3 rearrangement, sequence reads were collapsed and filtered. For each sample, productive Simpson clonality was calculated by taking the square root of Simpson's diversity index across productive rearrangements. TCRdb carries this immuneACCESS record with in-frame sequences only. Its versions omit some clonotypes, under half of them owing to an unresolved V gene in the studies checked, with the rest unexplained. V, J and clone size are taken as reported in that table, and D and trimming were inferred from the DNA itself. The table for this sample lists about 210,000 clones; approximately 75% of them were counted only once. The ten biggest clones cover around 8.8% of the sample.

Sequencing was performed on PBMCs or T cells enriched from blood (not recorded which). The clonotype originates from a man in his forties or fifties who had recovered from COVID-19.

The DNA is as follows: TGCAGCGTTGGCGGGTTAACTAAGGGCTACACCTTC. It encodes CSVGGLTKGYTF. The V and J segments used are TRBV29-1 and TRBJ1-2; the D gene is unclear. CDR3 length: 12 amino acids, cysteine to phenylalanine. The kept DNA is CDR3 alone, 36 bases in frame from the first base. Based on the germline V gene, the CDR1 and CDR2 sequences are SQVTM and ANQGSEA. Relative to germline, V is 4 bases shorter and J is 8 bases shorter, with 14 bases between their ends.